Presented here are 23 T cell receptor beta chains from one specimen sequenced in a study of T cells in Graves' hyperthyroidism and ophthalmopathy. Amplified TCR beta CDR3 regions derived from RNA transcripts. HTBI primers were employed in a first-round RT-PCR of the TCR CDR3. TCRdb re-analysed the multiplex PCR reads in MiXCR, keeping a single row per CDR3 protein. The data show 300,000 to 350,000 distinct CDR3 sequences, with 16% seen just once and approximately 35% held by the top ten. Sample: blood. All receptors come from a man younger than 40 with Graves' hyperthyroidism.

J is TRBJ2-3 and V is TRBV5-1; D is uncertain. CDR1 is SGHRS and CDR2 is YFSETQ in the germline V gene. The CDR3 loop spans 15 amino acids. Deletions cut 6 bases from V and 0 bases from J, with 14 bases between. CDR3 amino acids: CASKDQRYSTDTQYF. CDR3 coding DNA: TGCGCCAGCAAAGACCAGCGATACAGCACAGATACGCAGTATTTT.

The V call is TRBV9, the J call TRBJ1-3; D might be TRBD1 (5 bases). The CDR3 totals 14 residues. V shed 6 bases and J shed 0 bases, with 10 bases lying between them. Germline assignment: CDR1 SGDLS and CDR2 YYNGEE. CDR3 protein: CASNEGSSGNTIYF. In nucleotides, the CDR3 is TGTGCCAGCAACGAGGGGAGCTCTGGAAACACCATATATTTT. Full variable domain (rest looked up from reference TRBV9 and TRBJ1-3): DSGVTQTPKHLITATGQRVTLRCSPRSGDLSVYWYQQSLDQGLQFLIQYYNGEERAKGNILERFSAQQFPDLHSELNLSSLELGDSALYFCASNEGSSGNTIYFGEGSWLTVV.

This clonotype appeared a few times. The chain couples TRBV29-1 to TRBJ2-1, with a weak D call TRBD2 (5 bases). V gave up 6 bases and J gave up 9 bases, with 12 bases separating them. Germline CDR1 SQVTM, CDR2 ANQGSEA. The CDR3 sequence is 11 residues long. CDR3 nucleotide sequence: TGCAGCGTCGGGGATAGCGTTGAGCAGTTCTTC. Residues: CSVGDSVEQFF.

The chain recombines TRBV4-2 with TRBJ2-5; TRBD2 aligns across 7 bases. The length of the CDR3 is 15 residues. Per germline, CDR1 LGHNA and CDR2 YNFKEQ. V shed 0 bases and J 5 bases; nucleotides not matched to a gene: 6. The CDR3 DNA sequence: TGTGCCAGCAGCCAAGAGGGACTATTTAGGGAGACCCAGTACTTC. It is translated as CASSQEGLFRETQYF.

In its sample, this clonotype was seen many times. The CDR3 nucleotides read TGTGCCAGCAGTCCAAGGGGTTACGCTGAAGCTTTCTTT. Protein product: CASSPRGYAEAFF. The chain recombines TRBV6-1 with TRBJ1-1; a weak D match, TRBD1 (5 bases). V was cut by 5 bases and J by 6 bases, with 13 bases left in between. The CDR3 runs 13 residues. In germline, CDR1 is MNHNS, CDR2 SASEGT.

The chain has TRBV5-1 and TRBJ2-5; D is perhaps TRBD2 (5 bases). The CDR3 is 14 amino acids. The V gene lost 2 bases and the J gene lost 6 bases, with 14 bases spanning the gap. Germline assignment: CDR1 SGHRS and CDR2 YFSETQ. In DNA form, the CDR3 reads TGCGCCAGCAGCTTCGGAGGCCTCGAGCAGACCCAGTACTTC. This translates into CASSFGGLEQTQYF. The full variable domain, in which reference TRBV5-1 and TRBJ2-5 provide the parts outside the CDR3, is KAGVTQTPRYLIKTRGQQVTLSCSPISGHRSVSWYQQTPGQGLQFLFEYFSETQRNKGNFPGRFSGRQFSNSRSEMNVSTLELGDSALYLCASSFGGLEQTQYFGPGTRLLVL.

Regarding this clonotype: Just one base apart from a much larger clone, this may be a read error. The chain links TRBV20-1 to TRBJ2-7, with 7 bases matching TRBD1. There are 16 residues in the CDR3. Per the germline V gene, CDR1 is DFQATT and CDR2 is SNEGSKA (reference sequence). After removal of 4 bases from V and 0 bases from J, the junction contained 12 bases not matched to a gene. The CDR3: CSATSLGQSNSYEQYF. The DNA for the CDR3 is TGCAGTGCTACTTCCTTGGGACAGTCGAACTCCTACGAGCAGTACTTC.

In its sample, this clonotype was seen many times. The V gene is TRBV29-1, the J gene TRBJ1-1; 8 bases match TRBD1. Germline assignment: CDR1 SQVTM and CDR2 ANQGSEA. The CDR3 contains 14 residues. V trimming: 1 base; J trimming: 5 bases; junction bases outside the gene matches: 6. This CDR3 reads CSVEGSGGRTEAFF. CDR3 bases: TGCAGCGTTGAAGGTTCAGGGGGCAGGACTGAAGCTTTCTTT.

This clonotype was seen at least ten times. The chain carries TRBV2 and TRBJ1-2; TRBD1 matches at 8 bases. The CDR3 is 15 residues long. From germline, CDR1 is SNHLY and CDR2 FYNNEI. Unmatched junction bases numbered 11, after V lost 4 bases and J lost 7 bases. The CDR3 bases are TGTGCCAGCAGTGGTGAGCCCGGCCAGGGGGCTGGCTACACCTTC. Its translation is CASSGEPGQGAGYTF.

The table lists this clonotype with many counts. The rearrangement joins TRBV7-9 to TRBJ2-2; TRBD2 might be the D (6 bases). Germline lookup yields CDR1 SEHNR and CDR2 FQNEAQ (reference sequence). The CDR3 is made up of 15 amino acids. V gave up 5 bases and J gave up 0 bases, with 10 bases separating them. In DNA, the CDR3 is TGTGCCAGCAGCGCACCTAGCGCGAACACCGGGGAGCTGTTTTTT. Translating gives CASSAPSANTGELFF.

In this sample, this clonotype turned up many times. The gene calls are TRBV6-1 and TRBJ2-7; D call uncertain. CDR1 MNHNS and CDR2 SASEGT come from the germline V gene. This CDR3 is built from 13 residues. V was pared by 6 bases and J by 5 bases, with 14 bases between. The CDR3 spells CASSQIMVHEQYF. The CDR3 nucleotides are TGTGCCAGCAGCCAAATCATGGTCCACGAGCAGTACTTC.

This clonotype was observed at least ten times. The chain couples TRBV11-3 to TRBJ1-4; TRBD1 might be the D (6 bases). The germline CDR1 and CDR2 sequences are SGHNT and YENEEA. V lost 5 bases, J lost 10 bases, and 14 bases lay in between. The CDR3 covers 13 residues. In nucleotides, the CDR3 is TGTGCCAGCAGCGCCGACAGAGGGGGAAAACTGTTTTTT. This gives the protein CASSADRGGKLFF.

This clonotype was counted many times. The rearrangement joins TRBV7-2 to TRBJ2-7; tentatively, D is TRBD1 or TRBD2 (5 bases each). Per the germline V gene, CDR1 is SGHTA and CDR2 is FQGNSA. V was trimmed by 5 bases and J by 6 bases, leaving 11 bases between them. CDR3 length: 12 amino acids. In nucleotides, the CDR3 is TGTGCCAGCAGCAAGGTTGGGGGCGAGCAGTACTTC. This sequence encodes CASSKVGGEQYF.

This clonotype was found many times. The chain joins TRBV7-9 to TRBJ2-7; D is possibly TRBD2 (5 bases). This CDR3 has 14 residues. The V gene lost 1 base and the J gene lost 1 base, with 8 bases spanning the gap. The germline CDR1 and CDR2 sequences are SEHNR and FQNEAQ (reference sequence). DNA for the CDR3: TGTGCCAGCAGCTTAGGCTGGAGGTCCTACGAGCAGTACTTC. Translation gives CASSLGWRSYEQYF.

This clonotype was found a few times. The chain couples TRBV6-6 to TRBJ2-3, with D possibly being TRBD2 (5 bases). This CDR3 region has 15 residues. Germline V lookup: CDR1 MNHNY, CDR2 SVGAGI (reference sequence). Trimming took 2 bases from V and 2 from J, leaving 11 bases between them. CDR3 in DNA: TGTGCCAGCAGTTACGAGAGCGGAAACACAGATACGCAGTATTTT. Residues: CASSYESGNTDTQYF.

This clonotype has a handful of counts. The rearrangement uses TRBV28 and TRBJ1-5, with unresolved D. V was shortened by 11 bases and J by 6 bases, with 14 bases between the two germline ends. The CDR3 is 12 amino acids. Germline CDR1 and CDR2: MDHEN and SYDVKM. CDR3 in amino acids: CARGVCFQPQHF. For the CDR3, the DNA is TGTGCCCGGGGAGTTTGTTTTCAGCCCCAGCATTTT. Looking up the rest from reference TRBV28 and TRBJ1-5 gives the full variable domain: DVKVTQSSRYLVKRTGEKVFLECVQDMDHENMFWYRQDPGLGLRLIYFSYDVKMKEKGDIPEGYSVSREKKERFSLILESASTNQTSMYLCARGVCFQPQHFGDGTRLSIL.

This clonotype was seen ten or more times. The chain joins TRBV28 to TRBJ2-2, with TRBD2 matching 7 bases. This CDR3 is 16 amino acids long. After removal of 5 bases from V and 4 bases from J, the junction contained 10 bases not matched to a gene. Germline V gene sequence: CDR1 MDHEN, CDR2 SYDVKM. The CDR3 reads CASSPRGLSRTGELFF. The DNA of the CDR3 is TGTGCCAGCAGTCCCCGGGGACTATCGCGCACCGGGGAGCTGTTTTTT.

The CDR3 spells CASSLDPAGSRNEQFF. The CDR3 DNA reads as TGCGCCAGCAGCTTGGATCCAGCGGGAAGTCGGAATGAGCAGTTCTTC. The chain couples TRBV5-1 to TRBJ2-1; 7 bases match TRBD2. CDR3 length: 16 amino acids. V shed 0 bases, J shed 7 bases, and the junction held 10 bases outside the gene matches. In germline, CDR1 is SGHRS, CDR2 YFSETQ. The full variable domain, completed using reference TRBV5-1 and TRBJ2-1, is KAGVTQTPRYLIKTRGQQVTLSCSPISGHRSVSWYQQTPGQGLQFLFEYFSETQRNKGNFPGRFSGRQFSNSRSEMNVSTLELGDSALYLCASSLDPAGSRNEQFFGPGTRLTVL.

This clonotype came up many times. The chain carries TRBV7-9 and TRBJ2-5, with a weak D call TRBD1 (6 bases). V dropped 5 bases and J dropped 5 bases, with 18 bases sitting between them. The V gene's germline CDR1 is SEHNR and CDR2 FQNEAQ (reference sequence). The CDR3 has 15 residues. The CDR3 reads CASSRRNTGWETQYF. CDR3 DNA sequence: TGTGCCAGCAGCCGTCGGAACACAGGGTGGGAGACCCAGTACTTC.

About this clonotype itself: This may be a read error, as it is one base from a much larger clone. Given the absence of the conserved phenylalanine or tryptophan at the CDR3 end, a read error is likely. V and J are TRBV20-1 and TRBJ2-1; D uncertain. Germline CDR1 DFQATT, CDR2 SNEGSKA (reference sequence). This CDR3 contains 13 residues. CDR3 nucleotides: TGCAGCCCCCAAAGGGCCTCGGGCAATGAGCAGTTCCTC. Translation gives CSPQRASGNEQFL.

This clonotype has a count of ten or more. The rearrangement uses TRBV7-6 and TRBJ1-1; 8 nucleotides match TRBD1. Germline-derived CDR1 and CDR2 are SGHVS and FNYEAQ. Germline trimming cut 8 bases from V and 1 base from J; bases unmatched to any gene: 3. This CDR3 has 13 residues. For the CDR3, the DNA is TGTGCCAGCGTAGACAGGGGGAACACTGAAGCTTTCTTT. Protein sequence: CASVDRGNTEAFF.

This clonotype was found many times. This chain joins TRBV7-6 and TRBJ1-4; possible D gene TRBD1, 5 bases. The germline V gene has CDR1 SGHVS and CDR2 FNYEAQ. There are 15 residues in the CDR3. V lost 8 bases, J lost 3 bases, and 16 bases lay in between. In nucleotides, the CDR3 is TGTGCCAGCTCGACGTCGGGACGGTCTAATGAAAAACTGTTTTTT. It encodes CASSTSGRSNEKLFF. Supplemented by reference TRBV7-6 and TRBJ1-4, the full variable domain reads GAGVSQSPRYKVTKRGQDVALRCDPISGHVSLYWYRQALGQGPEFLTYFNYEAQQDKSGLPNDRFSAERPEGSISTLTIQRTEQRDSAMYRCASSTSGRSNEKLFFGSGTQLSVL.

The rearrangement joins TRBV27 to TRBJ2-7, with TRBD1 matching 8 bases. This CDR3 is built from 13 residues. V trimming: 3 bases; J trimming: 6 bases; junction bases outside the gene matches: 4. The germline CDR1 and CDR2 sequences are MNHEY and SMNVEV (reference sequence). The CDR3 is CASSLDRVGEQYF. The CDR3 bases are TGTGCCAGCAGTTTGGACAGGGTTGGCGAGCAGTACTTC.